These 11 T cell receptor beta chains originate from one sample sequenced in a study of blood T cells in healthy people across ages. Primers used in a second PCR of about 6 to 11 cycles were a sample-barcoded 5' primer and a J-beta primer mix. TCRdb fed the 5' RACE reads into MiXCR, producing one record per CDR3 protein. The sample contains around 670,000 distinct CDR3 sequences, approximately 30% of which appear only once. The sequencing input was blood. These receptor sequences come from a woman older than 75 in good health.

This clonotype turned up a few times. A read error may explain this, as a much larger clone is one base away. The chain combines TRBV7-8 with TRBJ2-1, with D possibly TRBD1 on 5 matching bases. The DNA end lines up better with TRBJ2-7; the J call may be wrong. The CDR3 is 15 residues long. Germline V gene data show CDR1 as SGHVS and CDR2 as FQNEAQ. CDR3 loop: CASSPQGWSYNEQYF. CDR3 DNA: TGTGCCAGCAGCCCCCAGGGATGGTCCTACAATGAGCAGTACTTC.

V gene TRBV20-1 combines with J gene TRBJ2-1; 9 bases agree with TRBD2. The CDR3 is 15 residues long. The trim removed 3 bases at V and 2 bases at J, leaving 5 bases unmatched. Germline V gene sequence: CDR1 DFQATT, CDR2 SNEGSKA (reference sequence). The CDR3 loop reads CSARDSGRPYNEQFF. DNA for the CDR3: TGCAGTGCTAGGGATAGCGGGAGACCCTACAATGAGCAGTTCTTC.

The table lists this clonotype with a count of one. This chain joins TRBV30 and TRBJ1-1; TRBD1 might be the D (5 bases). The CDR3 spans 15 residues. CDR1 is GTSNPN, CDR2 SVGIG, per germline (reference sequence). The V gene lost 2 bases and the J gene lost 2 bases, with 15 bases spanning the gap. The CDR3 protein is CAWSSLGQGNTEAFF. In DNA form, the CDR3 reads TGTGCCTGGAGTTCGTTAGGGCAGGGAAACACTGAAGCTTTCTTT.

This clonotype was found a few times. The chain combines TRBV3-1 with TRBJ1-1, with D possibly being TRBD1 (5 bases). Germline V lookup: CDR1 LGHDT, CDR2 YNNKEL (reference sequence). This CDR3 has 15 residues. Trimming removed 1 base at V and 1 base at J, with 10 bases between. CDR3 DNA: TGTGCCAGCAGCCAAGCAGGGCAGACGAACACTGAAGCTTTCTTT. Translating it yields CASSQAGQTNTEAFF. Filled out from reference TRBV3-1 and TRBJ1-1, the complete variable domain reads DTAVSQTPKYLVTQMGNDKSIKCEQNLGHDTMYWYKQDSKKFLKIMFSYNNKELIINETVPNRFSPKSPDKAHLNLHINSLELGDSAVYFCASSQAGQTNTEAFFGQGTRLTVV.

This clonotype turned up a few times. The V call is TRBV7-2, the J call TRBJ2-7, with TRBD1 identical over 7 bases. This CDR3 region has 17 residues. The V gene end was trimmed by 0 bases and the J gene end by 0 bases; junction bases not matched to a gene: 8. The germline CDR1 and CDR2 sequences are SGHTA and FQGNSA. The CDR3 DNA reads as TGTGCCAGCAGCTTAGCAGCCGGGACAGTACCCTCCTACGAGCAGTACTTC. This gives the protein CASSLAAGTVPSYEQYF. The whole variable domain, remainder taken from reference TRBV7-2 and TRBJ2-7, is GAGVSQSPSNKVTEKGKDVELRCDPISGHTALYWYRQSLGQGLEFLIYFQGNSAPDKSGLPSDRFSAERTGGSVSTLTIQRTQQEDSAVYLCASSLAAGTVPSYEQYFGPGTRLTVT.

The table lists this clonotype with many counts. The rearrangement links TRBV30 to TRBJ1-6; no firm D call. The CDR3 length is 12 residues. V lost 0 bases, J lost 10 bases, and 7 bases lay in between. Germline CDR1 GTSNPN, CDR2 SVGIG (reference sequence). As DNA, the CDR3 is TGTGCCTGGAGTGTAAAGGCCTCACCCCTCCACTTT. Protein: CAWSVKASPLHF.

This clonotype was counted at least ten times. This chain joins TRBV5-6 and TRBJ2-5; 7 bases are shared with TRBD2. Germline CDR1 is SGHDT and CDR2 is YYEEEE. The CDR3 has 17 amino acids. Unmatched junction bases numbered 15, after V lost 4 bases and J lost 3 bases. CDR3 sequence reads: CASSPMGEGRGKETQYF. DNA for the CDR3: TGTGCCAGCAGCCCGATGGGGGAGGGCAGAGGAAAAGAGACCCAGTACTTC. Full variable domain (missing parts from reference TRBV5-6 and TRBJ2-5): DAGVTQSPTHLIKTRGQQVTLRCSPKSGHDTVSWYQQALGQGPQFIFQYYEEEERQRGNFPDRFSGHQFPNYSSELNVNALLLGDSALYLCASSPMGEGRGKETQYFGPGTRLLVL.

The sample holds many counts of this clonotype. The chain couples TRBV5-1 to TRBJ2-5, with a weak D call TRBD1 (6 bases). V shed 4 bases and J shed 4 bases, with 14 bases lying between them. This CDR3 spans 14 amino acids. The germline CDR1 and CDR2 sequences are SGHRS and YFSETQ. The CDR3 DNA follows: TGCGCCAGCAGCCTTCGGACAGTCCGAGAGACCCAGTACTTC. Translated, it gives CASSLRTVRETQYF.

In this sample, this clonotype turned up a few times. V and J are TRBV7-8 and TRBJ2-7; D possibly uses TRBD1 or TRBD2 (5 bases each). This CDR3 comprises 18 residues. Germline V CDR1 and CDR2: SGHVS, FQNEAQ. The ends were cut back, 5 bases at V and 1 base at J, with 24 bases in the middle. The CDR3 loop reads CASSPPPARGRNSYEQYF. The CDR3 bases are TGTGCCAGCAGCCCCCCCCCGGCTCGGGGCAGAAATTCCTACGAGCAGTACTTC.

As to this clonotype: Given a much more abundant clone one base away, this may be a read error. This chain uses TRBV29-1 with TRBJ2-5; 14 bases fit TRBD2. V was pared by 1 base and J by 11 bases, with 6 bases of the junction left unmatched. CDR1 is SQVTM and CDR2 is ANQGSEA in the germline V gene. The CDR3 spans 14 residues. The CDR3 DNA sequence: TGCAGCGTTGAAGGGACTAGCGGGAGGAATGAGCAGTACTTC. Its translation is CSVEGTSGRNEQYF.

This clonotype appeared many times. The chain has TRBV4-3 and TRBJ2-4, with 10 bases matching TRBD2. The V and J ends lost 0 bases and 0 bases, in that order; junction bases with no gene match: 8. CDR1 is LGHNA, CDR2 YSLEER, per germline. CDR3 length: 19 amino acids. For the CDR3, the DNA is TGCGCCAGCAGCCAAGAAACCCTAGCGGGGGACGTAGCCAAAAACATTCAGTACTTC. The encoded protein is CASSQETLAGDVAKNIQYF.